The 8 T cell receptor beta chains below all came from one sample that was sequenced in a study of OX40 agonist ivuxolimab in advanced cancers. The table came from immunoSEQ multiplex PCR; TCRdb's copy has only in-frame clones and leaves some out. The table shows some 5,600 clones, with over 55% occurring only once. The specimen was CD4+ or CD8+ T cells sorted from blood, collected in a trial of the OX40 agonist ivuxolimab. The source is an adult with an advanced solid tumor such as melanoma, head and neck, liver or kidney cancer.

This clone was counted between two and nine times. The V and J genes are TRBV7-9 and TRBJ1-2; D is ambiguous. The V gene lost 5 bases and the J gene lost 3 bases, with 16 bases spanning the gap. From germline, CDR1 is SEHNR and CDR2 FQNEAQ (reference sequence). CDR3 length: 15 residues. The chain's CDR3 is CASSQPTWTDYGYTF. Written as DNA, the CDR3 is TGTGCCAGCAGCCAGCCTACTTGGACGGACTATGGCTACACCTTC.

As to this clone: Mismatch with germline at one junction end may stem from a read error. The chain uses TRBV7-2 and TRBJ2-7; TRBD2 agrees at 7 bases. The germline gives CDR1 SGHTA, CDR2 FQGNSA. The CDR3 is 14 amino acids. CDR3 residues: CASSIGAGTYEQYF. The CDR3 DNA reads as TGCGCCAGCAGCATCGGAGCGGGGACCTACGAGCAGTACTTC.

This chain links TRBV5-1 with TRBJ2-7; 7 nucleotides match TRBD1. Trimming at V came to 3 bases and at J to 1 base, leaving 16 bases not matched to a gene. This CDR3 has 18 amino acids. In germline, CDR1 is SGHRS, CDR2 YFSETQ. CDR3 in amino acids: CASSWGKTGVPYSYEQYF. The DNA of the CDR3 is TGCGCCAGCAGCTGGGGGAAAACAGGGGTCCCCTATTCCTACGAGCAGTACTTC.

V is TRBV4-3 and J is TRBJ2-1, with D possibly being TRBD2 (6 bases). In germline, CDR1 is LGHNA, CDR2 YSLEER. The ends were cut back, 1 base at V and 7 bases at J, with 14 bases in the middle. CDR3 length: 15 residues. The CDR3 loop is CASSQGALAGNEQFF. In nucleotides, the CDR3 is TGCGCCAGCAGCCAAGGAGCCCTCGCGGGGAATGAGCAGTTCTTC.

Here the CDR3 DNA reads TGTGCCAGCAGCCCAAGAGCGATCGGGAGAACCGGGGAGCTGTTTTTT. Its protein product is CASSPRAIGRTGELFF. The chain carries TRBV9 and TRBJ2-2; a weak D match, TRBD2 (6 bases). The germline V gene has CDR1 SGDLS and CDR2 YYNGEE. This CDR3 spans 16 amino acids. Trimming took 4 bases from V and 5 from J, leaving 18 bases between them.

The chain has TRBV11-3 and TRBJ2-7; no firm D call. The V gene's germline CDR1 is SGHNT and CDR2 YENEEA. Trimming stripped 2 bases from V and 3 bases from J, with 8 bases between. This CDR3 is 13 amino acids long. CDR3 protein: CASSLSIGYEQYF. The DNA for the CDR3 is TGTGCCAGCAGCTTATCCATCGGCTACGAGCAGTACTTC.

The chain links TRBV7-2 to TRBJ2-7; a possible D gene is TRBD1 (8 bases). V lost 3 bases and J 2 bases, leaving 14 bases between the germline ends. The length of the CDR3 is 15 residues. Germline V lookup: CDR1 SGHTA, CDR2 FQGNSA. CDR3 DNA sequence: TGTGCCAGCAGCTTGTTAACAGGGGGGGCCTACGAGCAGTACTTC. Protein product: CASSLLTGGAYEQYF.

This clone showed up just once. The CDR3 bases are TGTGCCTGGAGTGTAAGACCTTACCCCTACGAGCAGTACTTC. It yields the protein CAWSVRPYPYEQYF. The chain recombines TRBV30 with TRBJ2-7; D gene unclear. Germline V CDR1 and CDR2: GTSNPN, SVGIG (reference sequence). This CDR3 region has 14 residues. Trimming took off 0 bases at V and 2 bases at J, with 11 bases between the two ends. The full variable domain, rest sourced from reference TRBV30 and TRBJ2-7, is SQTIHQWPATLVQPVGSPLSLECTVEGTSNPNLYWYRQAAGRGLQLLFYSVGIGQISSEVPQNLSASRPQDRQFILSSKKLLLSDSGFYLCAWSVRPYPYEQYFGPGTRLTVT.